This T cell receptor (beta chain) derives from a study of cytomegalovirus exposure and HLA in healthy donors. Study-wide points: Later work found most CMV-associated TCR beta chains apparently HLA-restricted. DRB1 showed the most TCR associations and HLA-C the fewest in a later analysis, as rates varied by HLA locus. The study recorded more than 150 TCR beta chains that were cytomegalovirus-associated.

The CDR3 extends over 15 amino acids. Trimming stripped 4 bases from V and 6 bases from J, with 19 bases between. CDR1 and CDR2 from the germline V gene are SGHRS and YFSETQ. The PCR had 60 Vbeta and 13 Jbeta primers. Per the authors' pipeline: In a later analysis, about 12 million of 83 million or so unique beta chains occurred in at least two donors. Some clones are missing from TCRdb's copy, which holds only in-frame ones; the method was immunoSEQ multiplex PCR. That table furnishes V, J and clone size, whereas the DNA furnished D and trimming. The data show 180,000 or so clones, 70% to 80% seen once. A few counts support this clone. Its antigen is not identified.

Material for sequencing was PBMCs. The source of this sequence is a man between 18 and 29 years old in good health and CMV-seronegative. This chain joins TRBV5-1 and TRBJ1-2, with a possible D match to TRBD1 (6 bases). The CDR3, as DNA: TGCGCCAGCAGCCCCGATTCGGGGGGCGTTAATGGCTACACCTTC. It codes for CASSPDSGGVNGYTF.